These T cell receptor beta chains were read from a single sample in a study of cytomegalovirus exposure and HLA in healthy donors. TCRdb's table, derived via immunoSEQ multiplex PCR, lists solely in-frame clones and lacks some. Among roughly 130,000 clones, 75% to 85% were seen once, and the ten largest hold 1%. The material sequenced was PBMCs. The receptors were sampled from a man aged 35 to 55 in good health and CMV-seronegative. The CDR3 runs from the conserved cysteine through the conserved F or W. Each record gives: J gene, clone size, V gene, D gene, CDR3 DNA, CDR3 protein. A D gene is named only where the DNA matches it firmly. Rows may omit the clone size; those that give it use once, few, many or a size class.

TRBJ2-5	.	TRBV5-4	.	TGTGCCAGCAGCTTGGACGTGAGGATCGTAGGAGAGACCCAGTACTTC	CASSLDVRIVGETQYF
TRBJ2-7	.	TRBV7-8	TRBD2	TGTGCCAGCAGCTTAGTAGGGGGGACTAGCGTCCACTACGAGCAGTACTTC	CASSLVGGTSVHYEQYF
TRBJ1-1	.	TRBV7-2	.	TGTGCCAGCAGCTACGGACGGGAGAACACTGAAGCTTTCTTT	CASSYGRENTEAFF
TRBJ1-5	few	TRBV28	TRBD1	TGTGCCAGCAACGGATGGGGACAGGGGGGACAGCCCCAGCATTTT	CASNGWGQGGQPQHF
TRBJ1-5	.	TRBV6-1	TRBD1	TGTGCCAGCAGTGAAGGTAGGGACAGGGGAACCAATCAGCCCCAGCATTTT	CASSEGRDRGTNQPQHF
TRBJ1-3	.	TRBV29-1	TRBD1	TGCAGCGTGTCGACAGGGATTAACTCTGGAAACACCATATATTTT	CSVSTGINSGNTIYF
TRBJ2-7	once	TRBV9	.	TGTGCCAGCAGCGCGGGTGGCCGAGGCTCCGAGCAGTACTTC	CASSAGGRGSEQYF
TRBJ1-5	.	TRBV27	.	TGTGCCAGCAGTTTATCGTATCCTCAGCCCCAGCATTTT	CASSLSYPQPQHF
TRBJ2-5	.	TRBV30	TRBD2	TGTGCCTGGAGTGTACGAGCGGGAGTAAAAGAGACCCAGTACTTC	CAWSVRAGVKETQYF
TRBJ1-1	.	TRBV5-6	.	TGTGCCAGCAGCTTGGTGGCCCGGGGGGGGCGAACTGAAGCTTTCTTT	CASSLVARGGRTEAFF
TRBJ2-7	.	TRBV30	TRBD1	TGTGCCTGGAGGCGGACAGGGTGGGAGTCTTTTACCTACGAGCAGTACTTC	CAWRRTGWESFTYEQYF
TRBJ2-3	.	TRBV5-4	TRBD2	TGTGCCAGCAGCCTCGGGGGGGCAACTACCACAGATACGCAGTATTTT	CASSLGGATTTDTQYF
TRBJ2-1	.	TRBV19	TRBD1	TGTGCCAGTAGTATCGCCGGACAGGGACCCTACAATGAGCAGTTCTTC	CASSIAGQGPYNEQFF
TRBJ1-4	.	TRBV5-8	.	TGTGCCAGCAGCTCCCGGGATCTTAATGAAAAACTGTTTTTT	CASSSRDLNEKLFF
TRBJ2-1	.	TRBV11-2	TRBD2	TGTGCCAGCAGCTCAGAGGGGCGGGAGGGGTACAATGAGCAGTTCTTC	CASSSEGREGYNEQFF
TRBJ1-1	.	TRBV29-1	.	TGCAGCGTTGAAAAACTGATGAACACTGAAGCTTTCTTT	CSVEKLMNTEAFF
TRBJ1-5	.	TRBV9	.	TGTGCCAGCAGCGGACCCGGACTGCAGCCCCAGCATTTT	CASSGPGLQPQHF
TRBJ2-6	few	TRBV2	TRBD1	TGTGCCAGCAGTGAACGACAGGGGATCCCCTCTAGGGCCAACGTCCTGACTTTC	CASSERQGIPSRANVLTF
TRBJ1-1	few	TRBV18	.	TGTGCCAGCTCAGCAGGGGAGACTGAAGCTTTCTTT	CASSAGETEAFF
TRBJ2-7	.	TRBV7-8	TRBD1	TGTGCCAGCAGCACCTACAGGGGACCCTACGAGCAGTACTTC	CASSTYRGPYEQYF
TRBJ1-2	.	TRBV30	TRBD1	TGTGCCTGGAGCGGACAGGTCGGAGGAGGCTACACCTTC	CAWSGQVGGGYTF
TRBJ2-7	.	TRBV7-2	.	TGTGCCAGCAGCTTACAAACGAGCGGCACCTACGAGCAGTACTTC	CASSLQTSGTYEQYF
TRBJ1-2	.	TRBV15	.	TGTGCCACCAGCAGAGATGTGGGGGCCTATGGCTACACCTTC	CATSRDVGAYGYTF
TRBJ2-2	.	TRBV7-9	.	TGTGCCAGCAGCTTAGAGACTAGTGGCGGGGAGCTGTTTTTT	CASSLETSGGELFF
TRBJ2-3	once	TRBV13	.	TGTGCCAGCAGCCGTCCCGGGGGGCGCGGAGCAGATACGCAGTATTTT	CASSRPGGRGADTQYF
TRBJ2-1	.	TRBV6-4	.	TGTGCCAGCAGTGACTCAGGGGTCCAGGGAAATGAGCAGTTCTTC	CASSDSGVQGNEQFF
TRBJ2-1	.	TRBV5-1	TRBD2	TGCGCCAGCAGCCCAGCGGGGACCGACAATGAGCAGTTCTTC	CASSPAGTDNEQFF
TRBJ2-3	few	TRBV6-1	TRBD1	TGTGCCAGCAGACCGGGACAGGGCACAGATACGCAGTATTTT	CASRPGQGTDTQYF
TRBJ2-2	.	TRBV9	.	TGTGCCAGCAGCGTAGCCGCGAACACCGGGGAGCTGTTTTTT	CASSVAANTGELFF
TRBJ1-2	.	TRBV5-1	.	TGCGCCAGCAGCCCGGACAGCGACTTCTATGGCTACACCTTC	CASSPDSDFYGYTF
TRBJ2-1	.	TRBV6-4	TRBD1	TGTGCCAGCAGTGATGGACAGGGGGCGGTTAGGACACGCGATGAGCAGTTCTTC	CASSDGQGAVRTRDEQFF
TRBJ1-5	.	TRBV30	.	TGTGCCTGGAGTGTAGGGGAGGATCAGCCCCAGCATTTT	CAWSVGEDQPQHF
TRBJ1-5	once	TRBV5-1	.	TGCGCCAGCAGCTTACAGGGAGGCAATCAGCCCCAGCATTTT	CASSLQGGNQPQHF
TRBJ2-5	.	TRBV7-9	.	TGTGCCAGCAGCTTAGCCCCCGGAGGGGTACAAGAGACCCAGTACTTC	CASSLAPGGVQETQYF
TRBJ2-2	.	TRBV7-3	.	TGTGCCAGCAGCCCTTCGGGTAGCGGAGACACCGGGGAGCTGTTTTTT	CASSPSGSGDTGELFF
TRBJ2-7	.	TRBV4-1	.	TGCGCCAGCAGCCAGGGGGGAGTAGGCATTTACGAGCAGTACTTC	CASSQGGVGIYEQYF
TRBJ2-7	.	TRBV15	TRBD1	TGTGCCACCAGCACCGTCGTAACAGGGGAGTGGGCCTACGAGCAGTACTTC	CATSTVVTGEWAYEQYF
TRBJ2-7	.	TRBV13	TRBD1	TGTGCCAGCAGCTCCAGGGACAGCTCCTACGAGCAGTACTTC	CASSSRDSSYEQYF
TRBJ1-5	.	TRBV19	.	TGTGCCAGTAGTAAAGGCGGGGGGAAACGGAGGCAGCCCCAGCATTTT	CASSKGGGKRRQPQHF
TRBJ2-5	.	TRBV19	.	TGTGCCAGTAGTATAGCCCCGGTTAGGTGGGAGCAAGAGACCCAGTACTTC	CASSIAPVRWEQETQYF
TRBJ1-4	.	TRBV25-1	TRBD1	TGTGCCAGCAGCCCCGGGACAGTGACTAATGAAAAACTGTTTTTT	CASSPGTVTNEKLFF
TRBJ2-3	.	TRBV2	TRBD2	TGTGCCAGCAGTGTGGGACTAGCGAAAGATACGCAGTATTTT	CASSVGLAKDTQYF